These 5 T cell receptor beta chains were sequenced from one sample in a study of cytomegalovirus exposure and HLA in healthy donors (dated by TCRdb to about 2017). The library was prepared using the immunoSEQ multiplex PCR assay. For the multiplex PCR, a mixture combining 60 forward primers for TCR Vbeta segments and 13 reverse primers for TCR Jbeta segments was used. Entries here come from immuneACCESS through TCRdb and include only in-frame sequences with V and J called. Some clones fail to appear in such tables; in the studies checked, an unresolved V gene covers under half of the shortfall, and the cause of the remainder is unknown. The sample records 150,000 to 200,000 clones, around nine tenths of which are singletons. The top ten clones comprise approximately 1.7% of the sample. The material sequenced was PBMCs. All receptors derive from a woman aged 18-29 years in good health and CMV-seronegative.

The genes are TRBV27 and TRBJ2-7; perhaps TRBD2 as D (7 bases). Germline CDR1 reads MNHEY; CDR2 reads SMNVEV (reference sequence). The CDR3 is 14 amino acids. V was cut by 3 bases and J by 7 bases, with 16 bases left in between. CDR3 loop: CASSFGRGAREQYF. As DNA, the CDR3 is TGTGCCAGCAGTTTTGGTCGGGGGGCGAGGGAGCAGTACTTC.

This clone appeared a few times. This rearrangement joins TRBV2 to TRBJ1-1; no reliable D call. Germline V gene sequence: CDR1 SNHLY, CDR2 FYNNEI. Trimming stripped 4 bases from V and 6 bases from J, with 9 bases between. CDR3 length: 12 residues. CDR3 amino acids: CASSVFQAEAFF. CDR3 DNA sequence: TGTGCCAGCAGTGTGTTCCAGGCTGAAGCTTTCTTT.

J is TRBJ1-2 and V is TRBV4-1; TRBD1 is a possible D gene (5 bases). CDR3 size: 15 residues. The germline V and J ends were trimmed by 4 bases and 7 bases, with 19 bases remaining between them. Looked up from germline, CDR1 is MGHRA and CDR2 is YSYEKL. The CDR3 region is CASSPLGGESSGYTF. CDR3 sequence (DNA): TGCGCCAGCAGCCCCTTGGGGGGGGAATCTTCTGGCTACACCTTC.

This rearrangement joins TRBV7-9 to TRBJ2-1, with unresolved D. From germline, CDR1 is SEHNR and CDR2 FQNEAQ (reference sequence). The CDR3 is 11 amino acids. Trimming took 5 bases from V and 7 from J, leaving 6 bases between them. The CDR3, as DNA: TGTGCCAGCAGCCGTCAGAATGAGCAGTTCTTC. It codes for CASSRQNEQFF. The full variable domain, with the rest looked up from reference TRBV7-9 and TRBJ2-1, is DTGVSQNPRHKITKRGQNVTFRCDPISEHNRLYWYRQTLGQGPEFLTYFQNEAQLEKSRLLSDRFSAERPKGSFSTLEIQRTEQGDSAMYLCASSRQNEQFFGPGTRLTVL.

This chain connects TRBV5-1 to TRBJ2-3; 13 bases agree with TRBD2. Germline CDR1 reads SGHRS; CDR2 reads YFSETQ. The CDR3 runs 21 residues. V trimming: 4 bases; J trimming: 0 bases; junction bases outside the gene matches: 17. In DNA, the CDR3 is TGCGCCAGCAGCACCAGACTAGCGGGAGGCCGAGAGATGGGGAGCACAGATACGCAGTATTTT. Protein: CASSTRLAGGREMGSTDTQYF. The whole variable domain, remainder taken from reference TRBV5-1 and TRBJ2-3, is KAGVTQTPRYLIKTRGQQVTLSCSPISGHRSVSWYQQTPGQGLQFLFEYFSETQRNKGNFPGRFSGRQFSNSRSEMNVSTLELGDSALYLCASSTRLAGGREMGSTDTQYFGPGTRLTVL.